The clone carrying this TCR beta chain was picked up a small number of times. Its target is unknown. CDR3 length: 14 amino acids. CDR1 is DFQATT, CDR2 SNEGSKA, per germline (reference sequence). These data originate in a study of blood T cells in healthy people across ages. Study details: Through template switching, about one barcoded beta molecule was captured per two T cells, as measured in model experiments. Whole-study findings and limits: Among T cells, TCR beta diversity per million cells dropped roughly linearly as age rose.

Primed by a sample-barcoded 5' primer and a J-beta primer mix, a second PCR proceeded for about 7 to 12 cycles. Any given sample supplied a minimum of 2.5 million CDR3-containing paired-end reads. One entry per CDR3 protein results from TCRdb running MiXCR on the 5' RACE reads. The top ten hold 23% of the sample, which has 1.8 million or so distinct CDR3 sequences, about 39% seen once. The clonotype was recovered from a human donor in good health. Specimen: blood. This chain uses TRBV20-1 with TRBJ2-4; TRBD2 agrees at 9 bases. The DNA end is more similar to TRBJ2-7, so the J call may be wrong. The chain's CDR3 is CSAREGAGGYEQYF. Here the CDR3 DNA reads TGCAGTGCTAGAGAGGGAGCGGGGGGCTACGAGCAGTACTTC.